The T cell receptor (beta chain) described here comes from a study of blood T cells in healthy people across ages. In germline, CDR1 is LGHDT, CDR2 YNNKEL (reference sequence). The germline V and J ends were trimmed by 6 bases and 0 bases, with 5 bases remaining between them. CDR3 length: 12 amino acids. Findings of the study overall: Researchers said unsorted PBMCs prevented a conclusive naive versus antigen-experienced comparison.

This clonotype was found a few times. Its specificity is not known. Peripheral blood was drawn, approximately 9.5 milliliters per donor. The use of a sample-barcoded 5' primer and a J-beta primer mix characterized a second PCR of roughly 6 to 11 cycles. One entry per CDR3 protein, called by TCRdb with MiXCR from the 5' RACE reads. The sample contains about 1.4 million distinct CDR3 sequences, 59% of which appear only once. V and J are TRBV3-1 and TRBJ1-1; D ambiguous. The sample comprised blood. This TCR derives from a man between 18 and 29 years old in good health. DNA for the CDR3: TGTGCCAGCAGTCAGCTGAACACTGAAGCTTTCTTT. Its protein product is CASSQLNTEAFF. Full variable domain (outside the CDR3, taken from reference TRBV3-1 and TRBJ1-1): DTAVSQTPKYLVTQMGNDKSIKCEQNLGHDTMYWYKQDSKKFLKIMFSYNNKELIINETVPNRFSPKSPDKAHLNLHINSLELGDSAVYFCASSQLNTEAFFGQGTRLTVV.